This T cell receptor (beta chain) was obtained from a study of cytomegalovirus exposure and HLA in healthy donors. Study results and caveats: The only immune exposure information that was available was CMV serostatus.

Per the germline V gene, CDR1 is SNHLY and CDR2 is FYNNEI. J gave up 9 bases and V 6 bases, and 13 bases lay outside the gene matches. The CDR3 consists of 16 residues. This PCR relied on a set of 60 Vbeta primers and 13 Jbeta primers. The protocol was immunoSEQ multiplex PCR, while the TCRdb copy is restricted to in-frame clones and leaves out a portion. The sample has roughly 160,000 clones, roughly 80% seen once; the top ten hold approximately 7%. Remarks on this clone: The antigen is unknown.

This TCR came from a woman aged 30 to 39 in good health and CMV-seropositive. The source material was PBMCs. The rearrangement joins TRBV2 to TRBJ1-6; 8 nucleotides agree with TRBD1. CDR3 nucleotide sequence: TGTGCCAGCAGCCTCCAAACTACAGGGGGTGGTTCACCCCTCCACTTT. Residues: CASSLQTTGGGSPLHF.